This TCR beta chain came from a study of blood T cell repertoires in COVID-19. The overall study: Samples came from the United States, Italy and Spain, spanning acute and convalescent COVID-19. Sample material is recorded as cDNA or gDNA derived from T cells, B-cell-depleted T cells, or PBMCs.

Seattle patients were enrolled during active infection and followed longitudinally. Per the germline V gene, CDR1 is SGHAT and CDR2 is FQNNGV. The CDR3 runs 14 residues. J gave up 6 bases and V 5 bases, and 5 bases lay outside the gene matches. Per the study methods: Reference gene primers were amplified, and this amplification served to estimate nucleated cell counts. Clones were sequenced by immunoSEQ multiplex PCR, and TCRdb holds only the in-frame ones, with some missing. The V and J calls and clone size come from that table; D and trimming were worked out from the DNA. The data show approximately 230,000 clones, approximately 88% seen once.

The receptor was derived from a woman in her twenties or thirties with COVID-19, enrolled during active disease. This chain joins TRBV11-2 and TRBJ2-1; 9 bases align to TRBD1. Sample: peripheral blood. The CDR3 loop is CASSLRTGANEQFF. As DNA, the CDR3 is TGTGCCAGCAGCCTCCGGACAGGGGCCAATGAGCAGTTCTTC. The full variable domain, its missing parts supplied by reference TRBV11-2 and TRBJ2-1, is EAGVAQSPRYKIIEKRQSVAFWCNPISGHATLYWYQQILGQGPKLLIQFQNNGVVDDSQLPKDRFSAERLKGVDSTLKIQPAKLEDSAVYLCASSLRTGANEQFFGPGTRLTVL.